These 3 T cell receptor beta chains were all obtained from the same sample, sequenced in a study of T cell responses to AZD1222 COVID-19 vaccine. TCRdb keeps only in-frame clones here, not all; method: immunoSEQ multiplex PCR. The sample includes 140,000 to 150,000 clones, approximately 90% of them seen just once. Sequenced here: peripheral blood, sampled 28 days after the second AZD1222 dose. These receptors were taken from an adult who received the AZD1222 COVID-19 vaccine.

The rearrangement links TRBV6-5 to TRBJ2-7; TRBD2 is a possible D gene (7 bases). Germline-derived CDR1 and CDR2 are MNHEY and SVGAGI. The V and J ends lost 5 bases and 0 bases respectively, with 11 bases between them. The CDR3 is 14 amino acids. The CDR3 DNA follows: TGTGCCAGCAGTAAGGGGGGGATCTCCTACGAGCAGTACTTC. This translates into CASSKGGISYEQYF.

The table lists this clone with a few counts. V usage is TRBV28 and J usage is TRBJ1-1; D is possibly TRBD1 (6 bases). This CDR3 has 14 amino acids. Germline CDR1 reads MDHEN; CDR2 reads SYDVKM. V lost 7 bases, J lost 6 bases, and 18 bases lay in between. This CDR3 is CASTIPGGAPEAFF. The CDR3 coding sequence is TGTGCCAGCACCATCCCTGGGGGCGCCCCTGAAGCTTTCTTT.

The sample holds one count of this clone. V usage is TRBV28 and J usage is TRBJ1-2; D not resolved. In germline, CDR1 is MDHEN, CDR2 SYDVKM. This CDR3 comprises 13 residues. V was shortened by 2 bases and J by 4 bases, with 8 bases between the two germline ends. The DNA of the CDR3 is TGTGCCAGCAGTTTAGGGAACAGCTATGGCTACACCTTC. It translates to CASSLGNSYGYTF.